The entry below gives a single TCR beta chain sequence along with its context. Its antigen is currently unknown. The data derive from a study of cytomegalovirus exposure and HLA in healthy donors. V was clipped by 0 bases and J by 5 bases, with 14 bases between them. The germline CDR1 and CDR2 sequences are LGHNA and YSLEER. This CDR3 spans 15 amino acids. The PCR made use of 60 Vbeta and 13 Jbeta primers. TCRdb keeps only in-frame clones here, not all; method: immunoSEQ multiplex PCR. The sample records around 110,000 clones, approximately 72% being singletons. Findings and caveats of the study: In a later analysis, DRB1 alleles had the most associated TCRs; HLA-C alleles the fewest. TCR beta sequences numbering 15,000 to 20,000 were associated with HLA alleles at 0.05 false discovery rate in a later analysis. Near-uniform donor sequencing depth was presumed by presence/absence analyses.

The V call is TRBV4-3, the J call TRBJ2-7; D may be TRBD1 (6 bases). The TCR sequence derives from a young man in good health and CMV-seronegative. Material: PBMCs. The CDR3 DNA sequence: TGCGCCAGCAGCCAAGATGGACAGAAGAGCGACGAGCAGTACTTC. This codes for CASSQDGQKSDEQYF.